Listed below are T cell receptor beta chains from one sample, sequenced in a study of blood T cell repertoires in COVID-19. The method was immunoSEQ multiplex PCR; TCRdb's version includes in-frame clones alone and lacks a portion of them. The table records over 100,000 clones, approximately 88% of them present only once. The source material was peripheral blood. All receptors derive from a man aged 50 to 60 with acute or convalescent COVID-19. The conserved cysteine and the conserved F or W are not part of the CDR3 here.

J gene: TRBJ1-2; V gene: TRBV30; CDR3 protein: ACTPGTGYGYT
J gene: TRBJ1-1; V gene: TRBV12-3/TRBV12-4; CDR3 protein: ASSRDSHTEAF
J gene: TRBJ2-7; V gene: TRBV19; CDR3 protein: ASSIRGFTGGSSYEQY
J gene: TRBJ1-4; V gene: TRBV7-2; CDR3 protein: ASSFGGEKLF
J gene: TRBJ1-4; V gene: TRBV11-2; CDR3 protein: ASSLTQGNEKLF
J gene: TRBJ2-1; V gene: TRBV12-3/TRBV12-4; CDR3 protein: ASRQYGNEQF
J gene: TRBJ2-1; V gene: TRBV5-1; CDR3 protein: ASNPLAGGSNEQF
J gene: TRBJ1-5; V gene: TRBV4-1; CDR3 protein: ASSQTADQPQH
J gene: TRBJ1-4; V gene: TRBV7-6; CDR3 protein: ASSLRQGTNEKLF
J gene: TRBJ1-3; V gene: TRBV3-1/TRBV3-2; CDR3 protein: ASSRQLHSGNTIY
J gene: TRBJ1-2; V gene: TRBV6-6; CDR3 protein: ATSRQADGYT
J gene: TRBJ1-1; V gene: TRBV4-1; CDR3 protein: ASSRQGIDSEAF
J gene: TRBJ1-4; V gene: TRBV19; CDR3 protein: ASLGGSNEKLF
J gene: TRBJ2-7; V gene: TRBV10-2; CDR3 protein: ASSDRMGTGTNYEQY
J gene: TRBJ1-1; V gene: TRBV27; CDR3 protein: ASSLRGENTEAF
J gene: TRBJ1-2; V gene: TRBV4-1; CDR3 protein: ASSLGQGVGYGYT
J gene: TRBJ2-7; V gene: TRBV5-1; CDR3 protein: ASSFTSGSIYYEQY
J gene: TRBJ1-5; V gene: TRBV10-2; CDR3 protein: ASSESSGGEVGPQH